Each of the 16 T cell receptor beta chains below was sequenced from the same sample in a study of OX40 agonist ivuxolimab in advanced cancers. The assay was immunoSEQ multiplex PCR, and TCRdb's table has in-frame clones only and misses some. Found here are about 98,000 clones, about 92% of them singletons; the top ten hold around 0.25%. The source was CD4+ or CD8+ T cells sorted from blood, collected in a trial of the OX40 agonist ivuxolimab. The receptors derive from an adult with an advanced solid tumor such as melanoma, head and neck, liver or kidney cancer.

This rearrangement joins TRBV4-3 to TRBJ1-6; D unresolved. This CDR3 region has 15 residues. V lost 0 bases and J lost 7, with 10 bases in between. The germline V gene encodes CDR1 LGHNA and CDR2 YSLEER. The CDR3 region is CASSQDPAVNSPLHF. CDR3 DNA: TGCGCCAGCAGCCAAGACCCGGCCGTCAATTCACCCCTCCACTTT.

The V gene is TRBV29-1, the J gene TRBJ2-3; D not certain. The V and J ends lost 5 bases and 1 base respectively, with 13 bases between them. CDR3 length: 14 residues. Germline lookup yields CDR1 SQVTM and CDR2 ANQGSEA. The CDR3 sequence: CSVSPQIGTDTQYF. CDR3 bases: TGCAGCGTTTCCCCCCAAATAGGCACAGATACGCAGTATTTT.

The rearrangement uses TRBV5-1 and TRBJ1-5; possibly TRBD1 for D (5 bases). V was clipped by 0 bases and J by 9 bases, with 10 bases between them. CDR3 size: 13 residues. Germline V gives CDR1 SGHRS, CDR2 YFSETQ. The CDR3 reads CASSLEGNPPQHF. CDR3 coding DNA: TGCGCCAGCAGCTTGGAGGGGAACCCGCCCCAGCATTTT.

This clone was recorded once. The chain couples TRBV18 to TRBJ2-7, with D tentatively TRBD1 (6 bases). Germline assignment: CDR1 KGHSH and CDR2 LQKENI. The ends were cut back, 6 bases at V and 5 bases at J, with 17 bases in the middle. This CDR3 spans 14 amino acids. CDR3 loop: CASSSGTPPDEQYF. The CDR3 DNA follows: TGTGCCAGCTCCTCCGGGACACCGCCGGACGAGCAGTACTTC. The full variable domain, rest sourced from reference TRBV18 and TRBJ2-7, is NAGVMQNPRHLVRRRGQEARLRCSPMKGHSHVYWYRQLPEEGLKFMVYLQKENIIDESGMPKERFSAEFPKEGPSILRIQQVVRGDSAAYFCASSSGTPPDEQYFGPGTRLTVT.

J is TRBJ2-3 and V is TRBV19; D is tentatively TRBD1 or TRBD2 (6 bases each). V lost 7 bases, J lost 5 bases, and 10 bases lay in between. The CDR3 runs to 12 residues. Germline lookup yields CDR1 LNHDA and CDR2 SQIVND (reference sequence). The CDR3 region is CASNGGGDTQYF. CDR3 bases: TGTGCCAGTAATGGAGGGGGAGATACGCAGTATTTT.

V gene TRBV7-2 combines with J gene TRBJ1-5; D gene uncertain. The germline V and J ends were trimmed by 5 bases and 4 bases, with 12 bases remaining between them. The germline V gene has CDR1 SGHTA and CDR2 FQGNSA. The CDR3 sequence is 14 residues long. The CDR3 sequence: CASSEVGGNQPQHF. The CDR3 bases are TGTGCCAGCAGCGAGGTGGGCGGGAATCAGCCCCAGCATTTT.

This clone was observed once. Different DNA sequences within this sample yield the same CDR3. The chain couples TRBV7-3 to TRBJ2-5; D call uncertain. This CDR3 has 13 amino acids. Germline values: CDR1 SGHTA, CDR2 FQGTGA. V dropped 2 bases and J dropped 2 bases, with 6 bases sitting between them. The CDR3 loop is CASSLGPQETQYF. The DNA of the CDR3 is TGTGCCAGCAGCTTAGGACCTCAAGAGACCCAGTACTTC.

The chain carries TRBV5-1 and TRBJ2-4; D call uncertain. The CDR3 extends over 16 amino acids. V was shortened by 0 bases and J by 0 bases, with 10 bases between the two germline ends. Per germline, CDR1 SGHRS and CDR2 YFSETQ. The CDR3, as DNA: TGCGCCAGCAGCTTGGCCCCATCCCTAGCCAAAAACATTCAGTACTTC. Residues: CASSLAPSLAKNIQYF.

The V gene is TRBV28, the J gene TRBJ2-6; D might be TRBD2 (7 bases). V was cut by 7 bases and J by 5 bases, with 15 bases left in between. This CDR3 has 15 amino acids. Germline V gene data show CDR1 as MDHEN and CDR2 as SYDVKM. In DNA form, the CDR3 reads TGTGCCAGCACACATGGGGGGGCGTGGGCCAACGTCCTGACTTTC. Amino acid sequence: CASTHGGAWANVLTF.

V usage is TRBV2 and J usage is TRBJ1-4; no clear D gene. V lost 3 bases, J lost 4 bases, and 3 bases lay in between. This CDR3 has 12 amino acids. Germline V gives CDR1 SNHLY, CDR2 FYNNEI. The CDR3 is CASSEINEKLFF. The CDR3 DNA is TGTGCCAGCAGTGAGATTAATGAAAAACTGTTTTTT.

The rearrangement links TRBV5-1 to TRBJ2-3; D remains unclear. The CDR3 is 14 amino acids. Per germline, CDR1 SGHRS and CDR2 YFSETQ. Trimming took 0 bases from V and 0 from J, leaving 5 bases between them. The CDR3 nucleotides read TGCGCCAGCAGCTTGGTACAGAGCACAGATACGCAGTATTTT. Its translation is CASSLVQSTDTQYF.

This chain connects TRBV7-2 to TRBJ2-7; no reliable D call. Germline V gives CDR1 SGHTA, CDR2 FQGNSA. V lost 2 bases and J lost 6, with 8 bases in between. The length of the CDR3 is 12 residues. CDR3 nucleotide sequence: TGTGCCAGCAGCTTAAGTGATTCCGAGCAGTACTTC. Translating gives CASSLSDSEQYF.

This chain's CDR3 is CASSTPSSPSQYF. Here the CDR3 DNA reads TGTGCCAGCAGCACACCGAGTTCGCCATCGCAGTATTTT. The rearrangement uses TRBV11-2 and TRBJ2-3; D not certain. V was shortened by 5 bases and J by 10 bases, with 16 bases between the two germline ends. Germline CDR1 is SGHAT and CDR2 is FQNNGV. The CDR3 sequence is 13 residues long.

DNA of the CDR3: TGTGCCAGTAGTATAGTCAGGGGGGCTAACTATGGCTACACCTTC. Its translation: CASSIVRGANYGYTF. This rearrangement joins TRBV19 to TRBJ1-2; 7 bases map to TRBD1. This CDR3 has 15 amino acids. J was trimmed by 0 bases and V by 1 base; bases with no gene match: 2. Germline-derived CDR1 and CDR2 are LNHDA and SQIVND (reference sequence).

This chain uses TRBV28 with TRBJ2-3, with 7 bases matching TRBD2. CDR3 length: 14 residues. V was pared by 2 bases and J by 4 bases, with 3 bases of the junction left unmatched. Germline values: CDR1 MDHEN, CDR2 SYDVKM. The CDR3 spells CASSLPAGPDTQYF. In DNA form, the CDR3 reads TGTGCCAGCAGTTTACCAGCGGGGCCAGATACGCAGTATTTT.

The genes are TRBV6-1 and TRBJ1-5; D is unresolved. Deletions cut 3 bases from V and 3 bases from J, with 3 bases between. The CDR3 loop spans 12 amino acids. Germline V gene sequence: CDR1 MNHNS, CDR2 SASEGT. The CDR3 loop is CASSDLNQPQHF. DNA for the CDR3: TGTGCCAGCAGTGACCTCAATCAGCCCCAGCATTTT.